Listed below are T cell receptor beta chains from one sample, sequenced in a study of B cell selection in AIRE deficiency. Assay: immunoSEQ multiplex PCR; the TCRdb copy retains only in-frame clones and omits some. This table holds tens of thousands of clones, around nine tenths found once. The source material was CD4+CD25+ Tregs sorted from PBMCs. These receptors all come from a human donor in good health. Both conserved end residues are part of each CDR3. D genes are given only for firm matches. Rows may omit the clone size; those that give it use once, few, many or a size class.

clone size | J gene | D gene | V gene | CDR3 DNA | CDR3 protein
- | TRBJ2-7 | TRBD2 | TRBV18 | TGTGCCAGCTCATCTGGACTAGCGGGGGGGCTAAAGCTAAGCGAGCAGTACTTC | CASSSGLAGGLKLSEQYF
- | TRBJ1-2 | - | TRBV5-1 | TGCGCCAGCAGCTTGGGTCCGGGGTGGTATGGCTACACCTTC | CASSLGPGWYGYTF
- | TRBJ2-1 | - | TRBV11-2 | TGTGCCAGCAGCGTCGACTTGAACAATGAGCAGTTCTTC | CASSVDLNNEQFF
- | TRBJ1-1 | - | TRBV7-9 | TGTGCCAGCAGCCTTTTGGGTGGCGTAAACACTGAAGCTTTCTTT | CASSLLGGVNTEAFF
- | TRBJ2-7 | - | TRBV10-2 | TGCGCCAGCAGTGATTTACCTGACATGACACTTTACGAGCAGTACTTC | CASSDLPDMTLYEQYF
- | TRBJ2-3 | TRBD2 | TRBV19 | TGTGCCAGTAGTACTCCCTTAGCGGGAGGCCCCACAGATACGCAGTATTTT | CASSTPLAGGPTDTQYF
- | TRBJ2-3 | - | TRBV5-1 | TGCGCCAGCAGCTTCGGGGGTCGACCTAGCACAGATACGCAGTATTTT | CASSFGGRPSTDTQYF
- | TRBJ1-1 | TRBD1 | TRBV18 | TGTGCCACCCTCGAGGGGGCGAGGACTGAAGCTTTCTTT | CATLEGARTEAFF
- | TRBJ1-3 | - | TRBV7-3 | TGTGCCAGCAGCTTAGGTCAGGCCCTCTTTGGAAACACCATATATTTT | CASSLGQALFGNTIYF
- | TRBJ1-1 | - | TRBV5-1 | TGCGCCAGCAGCTTGTCGGGGGGATACACTGAAGCTTTCTTT | CASSLSGGYTEAFF
- | TRBJ1-5 | TRBD1 | TRBV7-1 | TGTGCCAGCAGCTCACAGGGGGCAGGGCAGCCCCAGCATTTT | CASSSQGAGQPQHF
- | TRBJ1-6 | - | TRBV6-1 | TGTGCCAGCATAAGGGCTGGTGATTCACCCCTCCACTTT | CASIRAGDSPLHF
- | TRBJ1-2 | - | TRBV5-6 | TGTGCCAGCAGCTTGGGACAGAGCTATGGCTACACCTTC | CASSLGQSYGYTF
few | TRBJ2-5 | - | TRBV10-2 | TGCGCCAGCAGTGAGTTGGAGACCCAGTACTTC | CASSELETQYF
- | TRBJ2-7 | TRBD1 | TRBV4-1 | TGCGCCAGCAGCCAAGTTGGTACAGGGGCCCGCGAGCAGTACTTC | CASSQVGTGAREQYF
once | TRBJ2-3 | - | TRBV5-1 | TGCGCCAGCTTTTTTGGTCCTAGCACAGATACGCAGTATTTT | CASFFGPSTDTQYF
- | TRBJ2-1 | - | TRBV5-1 | TGCGCCAGCAGCTTGGGGGCCCTACACAATGAGCAGTTCTTC | CASSLGALHNEQFF
- | TRBJ2-2 | TRBD1 | TRBV4-1 | TGCGCCAGCAGCCAAGCCGGAGGGACAGGGGAACACCGGGGAGCTGTTTTT | CASSQAGGTGEHRGAVF
- | TRBJ2-3 | - | TRBV5-1 | TGCGCCAGCAGCTCCCGGTGGGGGATTGCAGATACGCAGTATTTT | CASSSRWGIADTQYF
- | TRBJ2-1 | TRBD1 | TRBV10-3 | TGTGCCATCGGGACAGGGGCGATCAATGAGCAGTTCTTC | CAIGTGAINEQFF
- | TRBJ2-2 | - | TRBV11-3 | TGTGCCAGCAGAAAGGAGGGGGCGGCCGGGGAGCTGTTTTTT | CASRKEGAAGELFF
- | TRBJ2-5 | TRBD2 | TRBV15 | TGTGCCACCAGCAGAGGTGGCGGGACGGGGGGGGAGACCCAGTACTTC | CATSRGGGTGGETQYF
- | TRBJ2-5 | TRBD2 | TRBV5-4 | TGTGCCAGCAGCTCGTGGACTAGCGGGAGGGAGACCCAGTACTTC | CASSSWTSGRETQYF
few | TRBJ2-7 | TRBD2 | TRBV6-5 | TGTGCCAGCAGTTACTTCCTAGCGGGGGACTCCTACGAGCAGTACTTC | CASSYFLAGDSYEQYF
- | TRBJ1-5 | - | TRBV10-3 | TGTGCCAGCACTAGCAATCAGCCCCAGCATTTT | CASTSNQPQHF
- | TRBJ1-5 | TRBD1 | TRBV6-1 | TGTGCCAGCAGTACCAGGGGGGATCAGTCCCAGCATTTT | CASSTRGDQSQHF
- | TRBJ1-3 | - | TRBV5-4 | TGTGCCAGCAGCTTCGGTGACTCTGGAAACACCATATATTTT | CASSFGDSGNTIYF
- | TRBJ2-3 | - | TRBV11-3 | TGTGCCAGCAGCTTCCCCGGCCAGGATACGCAGTATTTT | CASSFPGQDTQYF
- | TRBJ2-1 | TRBD2 | TRBV7-9 | TGTGCCAGCAGCTTAGCGCTAAGGCTAGCGGGGGCGGGGAATGAGCAGTTCTTC | CASSLALRLAGAGNEQFF
- | TRBJ2-7 | TRBD1 | TRBV19 | TGTGCCAGTGAAGACAGGGCTGGGTACGAGCAGTACTTC | CASEDRAGYEQYF
- | TRBJ2-7 | - | TRBV6-5 | TGTGCCAGCAGTAGGGGCACCTACGAGCAGTACTTC | CASSRGTYEQYF
- | TRBJ1-3 | - | TRBV15 | TGTGCCACCAGCAGAGTAGGAGGAAACACCATATATTTT | CATSRVGGNTIYF
- | TRBJ1-2 | - | TRBV19 | TGTGCCAGTAGTCAGGGACCAAATCGAAAGACCTATGGCTACACCTTC | CASSQGPNRKTYGYTF
- | TRBJ1-5 | - | TRBV19 | TGTGCCAGTAGTATAGATCGTATAGGACAGACGTTATATAGCAATCAGCCCCAGCATTTT | CASSIDRIGQTLYSNQPQHF
- | TRBJ2-3 | TRBD2 | TRBV19 | TGTGCCAGTAGTTCGACTAGCGGGGGGCGGAATACGCAGTATTTT | CASSSTSGGRNTQYF
- | TRBJ1-6 | - | TRBV6-6 | TGTGCCAGCAGTCCAAATAATTCACCCCTCCACTTT | CASSPNNSPLHF
- | TRBJ2-3 | - | TRBV4-1 | TGCGCCAGCAGCAATCCCCTAGGGTACGGGGGTCGCACAGATACGCAGTATTTT | CASSNPLGYGGRTDTQYF
- | TRBJ2-5 | - | TRBV5-4 | TGTGCCAGCAGCTCTCAAGAGACCCAGTACTTC | CASSSQETQYF
- | TRBJ2-5 | - | TRBV6-5 | TGTGCCAGCAGTTACGGGGTAGGACTAATTCAAGAGACCCAGTACTTC | CASSYGVGLIQETQYF
- | TRBJ2-3 | TRBD2 | TRBV9 | TGTGCCAGCAGGCCAGCGGGAGGTGTTCTTAGCACAGATACGCAGTATTTT | CASRPAGGVLSTDTQYF
- | TRBJ2-5 | - | TRBV6-1 | TGTGCCAGCAGTAGTGCCCGCTACGGACAAGAGACCCAGTACTTC | CASSSARYGQETQYF
- | TRBJ1-2 | TRBD1 | TRBV6-1 | TGTGCCAGCAGCTTCGACAGGGCTAACTATGGCTACACCTTC | CASSFDRANYGYTF
once | TRBJ1-2 | - | TRBV7-9 | TGTGCCAGCAGCTTACCTTCTGGGGGACTAACTTATGGCTACACCTTC | CASSLPSGGLTYGYTF
- | TRBJ1-4 | TRBD1 | TRBV25-1 | TGTGCCAGCAGTGACCTGATCGGACAGGGGGCCGGTAATGAAAAACTGTTTTTT | CASSDLIGQGAGNEKLFF
- | TRBJ2-1 | - | TRBV14 | TGTGCCAGCAGCAAATTGGGGACCGGGACCCGGCAGTTCTTC | CASSKLGTGTRQFF
- | TRBJ1-1 | - | TRBV25-1 | TGTGCCAGCAGTGCTCATCTTCCGGCCCCCACTGAAGCTTTCTTT | CASSAHLPAPTEAFF
once | TRBJ1-5 | TRBD1 | TRBV4-1 | TGCGCCAGCAGCCCTAGGACAGGGGATCAGCCCCAGCATTTT | CASSPRTGDQPQHF
- | TRBJ2-3 | - | TRBV11-2 | TGTGCCAGCAGCTCCACCGACAGATTTTTGGATACGCAGTATTTT | CASSSTDRFLDTQYF
- | TRBJ2-7 | - | TRBV10-2 | TGCGCCAGCAGTGAGTTGGGAGGGGGCCGGTGGTACGAGCAGTACTTC | CASSELGGGRWYEQYF
- | TRBJ1-2 | - | TRBV19 | TGTGCCAGTAGTTTTCTCAGGGAGGGCTACACCTTC | CASSFLREGYTF
- | TRBJ2-5 | TRBD2 | TRBV7-3 | TGTGCCAGCAGCTTAAATGGCGGGAGGGCCGGAGAGACCCAGTACTTC | CASSLNGGRAGETQYF
- | TRBJ1-3 | - | TRBV6-1 | TGTGCCAGCAGTGGCCGAAGGACTGGAAACACCATATATTTT | CASSGRRTGNTIYF
- | TRBJ2-5 | TRBD2 | TRBV27 | TGTGCCAGCACGGGAGCGGGGGGTACGCCAGAGACCCAGTACTTC | CASTGAGGTPETQYF
- | TRBJ1-2 | TRBD1 | TRBV11-2 | TGCGCCAGCAGCACCAGGGGGCTCATAGATGGCTACACCTTC | CASSTRGLIDGYTF
- | TRBJ1-3 | TRBD1 | TRBV6-6 | TGTGCCAGCAGAGGGGGACAGCGTTTCTCTGGAAACACCATATATTTT | CASRGGQRFSGNTIYF
- | TRBJ2-7 | - | TRBV5-1 | TGCGCCAGCAGCCGGGACGGCTCCTACGAGCAGTACTTC | CASSRDGSYEQYF
- | TRBJ2-5 | TRBD1 | TRBV7-9 | TGTGCCAGCAGCTATCACCCGGGACAGGGGCAAGAGACCCAGTACTTC | CASSYHPGQGQETQYF